This TCR beta chain was recorded in a study of technical replicates of blood from several donors. Assay used: immunoSEQ multiplex PCR; TCRdb lists only in-frame clones, some missing. The sample yields 80,000 to 100,000 clones, approximately 90% seen once. The CDR3 length is 16 residues. Germline assignment: CDR1 SGHTA and CDR2 FQGNSA. Trimming took 4 bases from V and 4 from J; bases not matched to a gene: 5. The sequencing sample was made of T cells isolated from PBMCs. The TCR comes from a human donor in good health. The V call is TRBV7-2, the J call TRBJ2-7, with 15 bases fitting TRBD2. Written as DNA, the CDR3 is TGTGCCAGCAGCTCCCAGGGACTAGCGGGGGGATACGAGCAGTACTTC. This sequence encodes CASSSQGLAGGYEQYF.